Below, 30 T cell receptor beta chains from the same sample are listed, as sequenced in a study of graft-versus-host responses after intestinal transplantation. The table came from immunoSEQ multiplex PCR; TCRdb's copy has only in-frame clones and leaves some out. The sample shows more than 95,000 clones, approximately 84% of them seen only once. Their specific antigens are unknown. The source material was unstimulated CD4+ T cells sorted from spleen or lymph node cells, sampled before intestinal transplant. The receptors come from a human donor who received an intestinal transplant.

The chain recombines TRBV4-1 with TRBJ2-4; 7 bases are shared with TRBD2. The CDR3 is 14 residues long. Germline trimming cut 8 bases from V and 1 base from J; bases unmatched to any gene: 5. Germline values: CDR1 MGHRA, CDR2 YSYEKL. The CDR3, as DNA: TGCGCCAGCCGCGCGGGGGTCGCCAAAAACATTCAGTACTTC. As protein: CASRAGVAKNIQYF.

The V gene is TRBV5-1, the J gene TRBJ2-3, with TRBD2 identical over 10 bases. The CDR3 runs to 18 residues. V was pared by 4 bases and J by 1 base, with 12 bases of the junction left unmatched. In germline, CDR1 is SGHRS, CDR2 YFSETQ. The CDR3: CASSPGLTSGVRTDTQYF. For the CDR3, the DNA is TGCGCCAGCAGCCCAGGGCTTACTAGCGGGGTTCGCACAGATACGCAGTATTTT.

The chain links TRBV7-2 to TRBJ1-2; D gene ambiguous. Deletions cut 1 base from V and 0 bases from J, with 6 bases between. CDR1 SGHTA and CDR2 FQGNSA come from the germline V gene. The CDR3 has 14 residues. The CDR3 spells CASSLDRTNYGYTF. The CDR3, as DNA: TGTGCCAGCAGCTTAGACAGAACTAACTATGGCTACACCTTC.

The sample holds a few counts of this clone. This chain links TRBV5-4 with TRBJ2-3; D gene uncertain. Germline V CDR1 and CDR2: SGHNT, YYREEE (reference sequence). The V gene lost 1 base and the J gene lost 2 bases, with 2 bases spanning the gap. CDR3 length: 12 residues. CDR3 sequence reads: CASSLYTDTQYF. DNA for the CDR3: TGTGCCAGCAGCTTGTACACAGATACGCAGTATTTT.

The chain uses TRBV27 and TRBJ2-4; no firm D call. Trimming took 6 bases from V and 8 from J, leaving 14 bases between them. Germline assignment: CDR1 MNHEY and CDR2 SMNVEV (reference sequence). The CDR3 has 13 residues. The DNA for the CDR3 is TGTGCCAGCAGGGAACCGGATAGGGACATTCAGTACTTC. Amino acids: CASREPDRDIQYF.

This chain joins TRBV27 and TRBJ1-2; 7 positions match TRBD1. The germline gives CDR1 MNHEY, CDR2 SMNVEV (reference sequence). This CDR3 spans 14 amino acids. V dropped 4 bases and J dropped 5; count of bases not matched to a gene: 7. CDR3 nucleotides: TGTGCCAGCAGTTCTAATTACAGGGGTTATGGCTACACCTTC. Protein product: CASSSNYRGYGYTF.

The rearrangement joins TRBV2 to TRBJ2-4; weak D call: TRBD2 (6 bases). Trimming took off 3 bases at V and 8 bases at J, with 14 bases between the two ends. The CDR3 is made up of 14 amino acids. Germline values: CDR1 SNHLY, CDR2 FYNNEI. The DNA of the CDR3 is TGTGCCAGCAGTGAGTTGCGGGGAGGATACATTCAGTACTTC. It is translated as CASSELRGGYIQYF.

This chain joins TRBV19 and TRBJ2-7, with D possibly TRBD1 on 6 matching bases. This CDR3 has 14 amino acids. V lost 5 bases and J lost 4, with 15 bases in between. The V gene's germline CDR1 is LNHDA and CDR2 SQIVND (reference sequence). CDR3: CASSVRDKAYEQYF. The CDR3 region has the DNA TGTGCCAGTAGTGTCCGGGACAAGGCTTACGAGCAGTACTTC.

The chain recombines TRBV11-3 with TRBJ2-5, with D hard to call. The J call may be faulty, since TRBJ2-7 better matches the DNA end. The germline V gene has CDR1 SGHNT and CDR2 YENEEA. The CDR3 has 13 amino acids. The chain's CDR3 is CASSLGPAYEQYF. Written as DNA, the CDR3 is TGTGCCAGCAGCTTAGGGCCAGCCTACGAGCAGTACTTC.

The V gene is TRBV6-6, the J gene TRBJ1-1, with 7 bases lining up with TRBD1. From germline, CDR1 is MNHNY and CDR2 SVGAGI (reference sequence). The CDR3 is made up of 15 amino acids. The ends lost 5 bases at V and 0 bases at J; junction bases unmatched: 6. CDR3 coding DNA: TGTGCCAGCAGTAAACGACAGGGTTTGAACACTGAAGCTTTCTTT. As protein: CASSKRQGLNTEAFF.

The V and J genes are TRBV11-2 and TRBJ2-7; 9 positions agree with TRBD1. This CDR3 contains 16 residues. The V and J ends lost 3 bases and 3 bases, in that order; junction bases with no gene match: 9. Germline assignment: CDR1 SGHAT and CDR2 FQNNGV. The chain's CDR3 is CASSFQPGQGGYEQYF. DNA for the CDR3: TGTGCCAGCAGCTTTCAACCGGGACAGGGTGGCTACGAGCAGTACTTC.

The chain carries TRBV14 and TRBJ2-2; a weak D match, TRBD2 (5 bases). CDR3 length equals 15 residues. Germline V gene data show CDR1 as SGHDN and CDR2 as FVKESK. V was pared by 2 bases and J by 2 bases, with 9 bases between. This CDR3 is CASSQLGVNTGELFF. The CDR3, as DNA: TGTGCCAGCAGCCAATTGGGAGTAAACACCGGGGAGCTGTTTTTT.

The rearrangement uses TRBV4-1 and TRBJ1-5; D gene ambiguous. Trimming cost V 2 bases and J 4 bases, with 9 bases left between them. There are 14 residues in the CDR3. Germline CDR1 and CDR2: MGHRA and YSYEKL. The CDR3 is CASSQSGSNQPQHF. In DNA, the CDR3 is TGCGCCAGCAGCCAATCGGGCTCAAATCAGCCCCAGCATTTT.

In DNA, the CDR3 is TGTGCCAGCGCCCTCGAGGGGAGGCGGGAGAATGAGCAGTTCTTC. This sequence encodes CASALEGRRENEQFF. The chain employs TRBV2 and TRBJ2-1, with 7 bases lining up with TRBD2. Unmatched junction bases numbered 14, after V lost 8 bases and J lost 7 bases. Germline V gene lookup returns CDR1 SNHLY and CDR2 FYNNEI. The CDR3 loop spans 15 amino acids.

The CDR3 here is CASSHYGLAGGEQFF. The DNA for the CDR3 is TGTGCCAGCAGCCACTACGGACTAGCGGGAGGAGAGCAGTTCTTC. This chain joins TRBV4-2 and TRBJ2-1, with 14 positions matching TRBD2. Germline V gives CDR1 LGHNA, CDR2 YNFKEQ. J was trimmed by 10 bases and V by 3 bases; bases with no gene match: 5. The CDR3 consists of 15 residues.

This sequence joins TRBV29-1 and TRBJ2-7; 9 bases fit TRBD2. After removal of 6 bases from V and 3 bases from J, the junction contained 9 bases not matched to a gene. Per germline, CDR1 SQVTM and CDR2 ANQGSEA. This CDR3 has 14 residues. The CDR3 DNA sequence: TGCAGCGTACCAGATCGAGCGGGAGGCTACGAGCAGTACTTC. This encodes CSVPDRAGGYEQYF.

The CDR3 loop reads CASSSPSGLSDTQYF. In DNA, the CDR3 is TGTGCCAGCAGCTCGCCTAGCGGGTTATCAGATACGCAGTATTTT. The chain has TRBV11-1 and TRBJ2-3; 8 nucleotides agree with TRBD2. With 4 bases clipped from V and 4 bases from J, the junction kept 7 bases outside the gene matches. The germline CDR1 and CDR2 sequences are SGHAT and FQDESV (reference sequence). The CDR3 has 15 residues.

This rearrangement joins TRBV30 to TRBJ1-2, with TRBD1 matching 7 bases. Germline loops: CDR1 GTSNPN, CDR2 SVGIG (reference sequence). This CDR3 spans 13 amino acids. V shed 2 bases and J 6 bases; nucleotides not matched to a gene: 6. The CDR3 loop is CAWSRDSDDGYTF. The CDR3, as DNA: TGTGCCTGGAGTAGGGACAGCGACGATGGCTACACCTTC.

The chain employs TRBV29-1 and TRBJ2-7; TRBD1 is a possible D gene (5 bases). Germline CDR1 reads SQVTM; CDR2 reads ANQGSEA. The length of the CDR3 is 13 residues. The V end was cut by 6 bases, the J end by 0 bases, with 12 bases between. In nucleotides, the CDR3 is TGCAGCGTCCAAGGGGTTGGCTCCTACGAGCAGTACTTC. Encoded protein: CSVQGVGSYEQYF.

The chain carries TRBV1 and TRBJ2-3; the table's D call, TRBD2, was not checked against the DNA. TRBV1 is a pseudogene locus. The CDR3 covers 13 residues. In nucleotides, the CDR3 is TGCACCAGCAGCCTTACCGGGACTTATACGCAGTATTTT. Its protein product is CTSSLTGTYTQYF.

This rearrangement joins TRBV11-2 to TRBJ2-5; D may correspond to TRBD1 or TRBD2 (5 bases each). V lost 0 bases and J 2 bases, leaving 16 bases between the germline ends. Germline V gene sequence: CDR1 SGHAT, CDR2 FQNNGV. The CDR3 totals 17 residues. DNA of the CDR3: TGTGCCAGCAGCTTAGATAGAGGACTGGGGCTACAAGAGACCCAGTACTTC. Translated, it gives CASSLDRGLGLQETQYF.

This chain uses TRBV9 with TRBJ2-7, with D tentatively TRBD2 (5 bases). CDR1 is SGDLS, CDR2 YYNGEE, per germline. The germline V and J ends were trimmed by 4 bases and 1 base, with 12 bases remaining between them. The CDR3 extends over 14 amino acids. The CDR3, as DNA: TGTGCCAGCAGCCCCCGAGGGATGTCCTACGAGCAGTACTTC. It codes for CASSPRGMSYEQYF.

A remark on this clone: Mismatch with germline at one junction end may stem from a read error. V gene TRBV28 combines with J gene TRBJ2-5; tentatively, D is TRBD2 (6 bases). Germline values: CDR1 MDHEN, CDR2 SYDVKM. The CDR3 covers 15 residues. CDR3 in amino acids: CASSNPSRELEAQYF. CDR3 coding DNA: TGTGCCAGCAGTAACCCCTCACGGGAGTTAGAGGCCCAGTACTTC.

The chain links TRBV28 to TRBJ2-7; perhaps TRBD1 as D (5 bases). The ends were cut back, 1 base at V and 2 bases at J, with 18 bases in the middle. The CDR3 contains 17 residues. Germline loops: CDR1 MDHEN, CDR2 SYDVKM. CDR3 DNA sequence: TGTGCCAGCAGTTTATTCATTGTTAAAGGGGCTGCCTACGAGCAGTACTTC. This gives the protein CASSLFIVKGAAYEQYF.

The V gene is TRBV29-1, the J gene TRBJ2-3; a weak D match, TRBD2 (6 bases). CDR1 and CDR2 (germline): SQVTM, ANQGSEA. The CDR3 runs to 13 residues. V gave up 4 bases and J gave up 3 bases, with 11 bases separating them. The CDR3 DNA sequence: TGCAGCGTTGTAGGGACTGTTACAGATACGCAGTATTTT. Its translation is CSVVGTVTDTQYF.

The chain has TRBV15 and TRBJ1-1, with D possibly TRBD1 on 5 matching bases. V gave up 0 bases and J gave up 4 bases, with 12 bases separating them. The CDR3 totals 15 residues. The germline V gene encodes CDR1 LNHNV and CDR2 YYDKDF (reference sequence). CDR3 loop: CATSRDRRGGTEAFF. In DNA form, the CDR3 reads TGTGCCACCAGCAGAGATCGTCGCGGGGGCACTGAAGCTTTCTTT.

This clone was recorded only once. V and J are TRBV18 and TRBJ2-7; D assignment may be TRBD1 or TRBD2 (5 bases each). CDR3 length equals 14 residues. Deletions cut 5 bases from V and 4 bases from J, with 15 bases between. Germline values: CDR1 KGHSH, CDR2 LQKENI. The CDR3 region is CASSYGDGRYEQYF. In nucleotides, the CDR3 is TGTGCCAGCTCATACGGGGACGGTCGATACGAGCAGTACTTC.

There are a few counts of this clone. In nucleotides, the CDR3 is TGCGCCAGAGAGGCGTCCCAGCGGGGCTACACCTTC. Protein product: CAREASQRGYTF. The chain links TRBV10-1 to TRBJ1-2; D unresolved. V dropped 9 bases and J dropped 8 bases, with 16 bases sitting between them. The CDR3 is made up of 12 amino acids. The V gene's germline CDR1 is WNHNN and CDR2 SYGVQD (reference sequence).

The chain combines TRBV5-4 with TRBJ2-5, with TRBD2 identical over 15 bases. V trimming: 1 base; J trimming: 5 bases; junction bases outside the gene matches: 3. Germline values: CDR1 SGHNT, CDR2 YYREEE (reference sequence). The length of the CDR3 is 16 residues. The CDR3: CASSLRTSGRGETQYF. The CDR3 coding sequence is TGTGCCAGCAGCTTGAGGACTAGCGGGAGGGGGGAGACCCAGTACTTC.

The chain employs TRBV19 and TRBJ2-5; tentatively, D is TRBD1 (5 bases). Trimming stripped 5 bases from V and 2 bases from J, with 9 bases between. The CDR3 totals 13 residues. The V gene's germline CDR1 is LNHDA and CDR2 SQIVND (reference sequence). CDR3 bases: TGTGCCAGTAGTGTAGGACAACAAGAGACCCAGTACTTC. Translated, it gives CASSVGQQETQYF. Full variable domain (rest looked up from reference TRBV19 and TRBJ2-5): DGGITQSPKYLFRKEGQNVTLSCEQNLNHDAMYWYRQDPGQGLRLIYYSQIVNDFQKGDIAEGYSVSREKKESFPLTVTSAQKNPTAFYLCASSVGQQETQYFGPGTRLLVL.